Listed here is a single T cell receptor beta chain. Possible read error: a much larger clone is one base away. Co-extraction of both nucleic acids (RNA and DNA) used about 17-33 mg of unsorted bulk tissue. The V gene's germline CDR1 is SGHRS and CDR2 YFSETQ. There are 12 residues in the CDR3. This sample is part of a study of tumor-infiltrating lymphocytes in primary liver carcinoma. Total RNA amounting to 500 ng was the source from which TCR beta cDNA was made with a constant-region primer. Nested multiplex PCR, run for three rounds with slightly modified ARM-PCR, yielded TCR beta libraries. A C-beta reverse primer and TRBV1-TRBV30 forward primers served in each of the first two PCR rounds, at ten to eleven cycles apiece. TCRdb re-called the multiplex PCR reads through MiXCR, storing one row per CDR3 protein. The sample shows tens of thousands of distinct CDR3 sequences, 60% to 75% of them seen only once.

The V and J genes are TRBV5-1 and TRBJ2-7; no definite D call. This sequence originates from a man aged 35-49 years with primary liver carcinoma and hepatitis B virus infection. Specimen: liver tumor tissue from sampling region 3. Described subset: tumor region T3, left-lateral pole. Here the CDR3 DNA reads TGCACCAGCAGCTTGGTCAGCGACGAGCAGTACTTC. This translates into CTSSLVSDEQYF. The full variable domain, completed using reference TRBV5-1 and TRBJ2-7, is KAGVTQTPRYLIKTRGQQVTLSCSPISGHRSVSWYQQTPGQGLQFLFEYFSETQRNKGNFPGRFSGRQFSNSRSEMNVSTLELGDSALYLCTSSLVSDEQYFGPGTRLTVT.